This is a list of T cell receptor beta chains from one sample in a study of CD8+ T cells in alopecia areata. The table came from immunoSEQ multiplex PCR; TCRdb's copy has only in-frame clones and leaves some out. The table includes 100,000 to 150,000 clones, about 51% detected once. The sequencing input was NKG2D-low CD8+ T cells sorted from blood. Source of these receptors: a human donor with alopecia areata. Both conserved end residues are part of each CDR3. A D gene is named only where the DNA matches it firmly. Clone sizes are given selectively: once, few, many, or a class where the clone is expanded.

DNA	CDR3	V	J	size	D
TGTGGCACGGACGCGGCGGGAGTTCTGGAGACCCAGTACTTC	CGTDAAGVLETQYF	TRBV30	TRBJ2-5	few	TRBD2
TGTGCCAGCAGTGGAGACCAGCTAAGGGGGGAGCTGTTTTTT	CASSGDQLRGELFF	TRBV6-1	TRBJ2-2	.	.
TGTGCCAGCAGTCCCGGGGAGGACTACAATGAGCAGTTCTTC	CASSPGEDYNEQFF	TRBV5-4	TRBJ2-1	few	.
TGTGCCAGCAGCTCACCGGGACTCGAACACAATGAGCAGTTCTTC	CASSSPGLEHNEQFF	TRBV11-3	TRBJ2-1	.	.
TGCAGCGTTGAAGCCCCGGGACAGGGGGCCTATGGCTACACCTTC	CSVEAPGQGAYGYTF	TRBV29-1	TRBJ1-2	.	TRBD1
TGTGCCAGCAGTTACTGGCCCAGGGGCTCCACAGATACGCAGTATTTT	CASSYWPRGSTDTQYF	TRBV6-5	TRBJ2-3	.	.
TGTGCCAGCAGAAGAGGGTCGGCAGAAGCTTTCTTT	CASRRGSAEAFF	TRBV7-8	TRBJ1-1	.	.
TGTGCCAGCAGCCCGGGACAGATTAGCACAGATACGCAGTATTTT	CASSPGQISTDTQYF	TRBV14	TRBJ2-3	.	TRBD1
TGTGCCAGCGGGACTAACTACAATGAGCAGTTCTTC	CASGTNYNEQFF	TRBV11-3	TRBJ2-1	.	TRBD2
TGCGCCAGCAGCCAAGTGGACAGGGCCCCTGGACAGCCCCAGCATTTT	CASSQVDRAPGQPQHF	TRBV4-1	TRBJ1-5	.	TRBD1
TGCAGCGTGGACAGTGCGTATGGTTACACCTTC	CSVDSAYGYTF	TRBV29-1	TRBJ1-2	.	.